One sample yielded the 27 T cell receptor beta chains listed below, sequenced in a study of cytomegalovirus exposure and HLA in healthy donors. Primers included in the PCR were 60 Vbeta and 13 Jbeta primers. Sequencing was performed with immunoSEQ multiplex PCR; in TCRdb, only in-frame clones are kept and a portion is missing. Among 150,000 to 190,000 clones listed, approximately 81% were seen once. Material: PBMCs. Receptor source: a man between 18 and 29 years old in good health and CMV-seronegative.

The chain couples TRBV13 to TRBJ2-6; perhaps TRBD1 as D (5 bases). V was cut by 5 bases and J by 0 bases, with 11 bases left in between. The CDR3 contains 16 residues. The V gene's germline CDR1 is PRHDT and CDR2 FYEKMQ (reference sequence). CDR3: CASSRLGDSGANVLTF. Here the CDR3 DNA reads TGTGCCAGCAGCAGGTTAGGGGACTCTGGGGCCAACGTCCTGACTTTC.

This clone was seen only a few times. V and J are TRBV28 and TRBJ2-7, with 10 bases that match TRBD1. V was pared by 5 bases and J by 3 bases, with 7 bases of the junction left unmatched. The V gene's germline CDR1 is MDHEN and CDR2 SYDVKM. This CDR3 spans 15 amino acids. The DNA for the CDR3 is TGTGCCAGCAGTCCCCAGGGACAGGGGATCTACGAGCAGTACTTC. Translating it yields CASSPQGQGIYEQYF.

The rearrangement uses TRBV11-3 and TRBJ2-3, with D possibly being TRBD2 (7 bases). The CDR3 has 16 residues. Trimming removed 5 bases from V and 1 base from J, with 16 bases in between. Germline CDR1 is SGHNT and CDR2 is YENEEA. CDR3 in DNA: TGTGCCAGCAGCCTCGGGGGGCAGGGCGGCACAGATACGCAGTATTTT. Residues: CASSLGGQGGTDTQYF.

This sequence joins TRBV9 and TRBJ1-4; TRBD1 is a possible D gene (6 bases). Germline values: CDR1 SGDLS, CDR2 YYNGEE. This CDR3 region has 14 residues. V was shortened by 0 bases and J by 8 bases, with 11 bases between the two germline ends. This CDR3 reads CASSVEGGAEKLFF. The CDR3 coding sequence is TGTGCCAGCAGCGTAGAGGGGGGGGCAGAAAAACTGTTTTTT.

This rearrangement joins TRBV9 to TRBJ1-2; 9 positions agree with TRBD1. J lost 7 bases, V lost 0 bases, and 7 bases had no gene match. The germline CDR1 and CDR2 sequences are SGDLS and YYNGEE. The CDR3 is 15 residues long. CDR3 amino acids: CASSVAGTGRIGYTF. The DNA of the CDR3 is TGTGCCAGCAGCGTAGCAGGGACAGGGAGGATTGGCTACACCTTC.

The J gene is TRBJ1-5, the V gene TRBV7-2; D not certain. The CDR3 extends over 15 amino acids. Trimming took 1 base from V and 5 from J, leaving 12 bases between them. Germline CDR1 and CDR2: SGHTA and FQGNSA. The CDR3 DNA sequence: TGTGCCAGCAGCTTAGAGCCCGTAAGTGATCAGCCCCAGCATTTT. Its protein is CASSLEPVSDQPQHF.

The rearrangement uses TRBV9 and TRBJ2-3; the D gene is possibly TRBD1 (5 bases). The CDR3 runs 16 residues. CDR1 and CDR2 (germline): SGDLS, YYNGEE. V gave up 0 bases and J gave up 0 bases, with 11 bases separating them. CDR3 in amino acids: CASSVGGSTSTDTQYF. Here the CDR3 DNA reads TGTGCCAGCAGCGTAGGGGGCTCCACTAGCACAGATACGCAGTATTTT.

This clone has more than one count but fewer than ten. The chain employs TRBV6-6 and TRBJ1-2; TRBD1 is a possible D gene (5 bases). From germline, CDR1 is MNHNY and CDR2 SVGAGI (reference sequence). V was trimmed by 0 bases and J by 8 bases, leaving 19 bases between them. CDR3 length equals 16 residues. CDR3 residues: CASSYSLGMDGGGYTF. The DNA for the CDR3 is TGTGCCAGCAGTTACTCGTTGGGGATGGATGGGGGGGGCTACACCTTC.

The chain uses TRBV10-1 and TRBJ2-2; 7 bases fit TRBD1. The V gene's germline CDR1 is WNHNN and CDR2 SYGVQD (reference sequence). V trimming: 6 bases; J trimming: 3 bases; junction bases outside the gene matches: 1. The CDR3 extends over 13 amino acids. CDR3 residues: CASRQGYTGELFF. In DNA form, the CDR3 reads TGCGCCAGCAGACAGGGGTACACCGGGGAGCTGTTTTTT.

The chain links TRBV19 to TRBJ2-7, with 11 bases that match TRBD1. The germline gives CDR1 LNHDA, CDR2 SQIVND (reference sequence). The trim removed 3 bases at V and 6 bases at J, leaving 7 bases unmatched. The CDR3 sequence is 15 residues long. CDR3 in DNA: TGTGCCAGTAGTATCGGACAGGGGGCTTTGGGCGAGCAGTACTTC. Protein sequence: CASSIGQGALGEQYF.

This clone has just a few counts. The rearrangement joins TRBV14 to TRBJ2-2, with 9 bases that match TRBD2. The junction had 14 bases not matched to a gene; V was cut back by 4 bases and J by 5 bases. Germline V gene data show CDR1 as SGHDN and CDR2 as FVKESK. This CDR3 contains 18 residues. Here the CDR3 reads CASSPPRWVAGVTGELFF. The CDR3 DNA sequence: TGTGCCAGCAGCCCGCCTAGATGGGTAGCGGGAGTTACCGGGGAGCTGTTTTTT.

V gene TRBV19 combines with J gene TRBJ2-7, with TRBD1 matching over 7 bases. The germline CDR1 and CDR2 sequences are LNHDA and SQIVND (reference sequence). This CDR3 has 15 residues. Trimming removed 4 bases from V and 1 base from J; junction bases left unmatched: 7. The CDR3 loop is CASSTWDSRSYEQYF. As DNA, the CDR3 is TGTGCCAGTAGTACCTGGGACAGTCGATCCTACGAGCAGTACTTC. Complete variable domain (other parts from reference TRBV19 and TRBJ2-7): DGGITQSPKYLFRKEGQNVTLSCEQNLNHDAMYWYRQDPGQGLRLIYYSQIVNDFQKGDIAEGYSVSREKKESFPLTVTSAQKNPTAFYLCASSTWDSRSYEQYFGPGTRLTVT.

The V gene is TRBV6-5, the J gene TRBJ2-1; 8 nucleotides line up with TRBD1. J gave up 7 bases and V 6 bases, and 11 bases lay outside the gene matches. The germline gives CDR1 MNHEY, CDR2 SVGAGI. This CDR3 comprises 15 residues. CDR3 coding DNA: TGTGCCAGCAGCCTAGGACAGGGAGAAGATAATGAGCAGTTCTTC. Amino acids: CASSLGQGEDNEQFF.

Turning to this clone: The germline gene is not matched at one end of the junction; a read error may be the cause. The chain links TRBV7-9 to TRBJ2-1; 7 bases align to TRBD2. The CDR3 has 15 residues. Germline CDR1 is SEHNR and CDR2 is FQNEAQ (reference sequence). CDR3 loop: CSSSVGGGVNNEQFF. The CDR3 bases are TGTTCCAGCAGCGTCGGGGGAGGGGTTAATAATGAGCAGTTCTTC.

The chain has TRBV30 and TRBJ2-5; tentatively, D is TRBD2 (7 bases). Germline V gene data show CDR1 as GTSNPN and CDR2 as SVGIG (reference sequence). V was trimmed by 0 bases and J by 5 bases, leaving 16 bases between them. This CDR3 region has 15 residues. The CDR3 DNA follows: TGTGCCTGGAGTGTTGGGGGGGCGCGCATGGAGACCCAGTACTTC. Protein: CAWSVGGARMETQYF.

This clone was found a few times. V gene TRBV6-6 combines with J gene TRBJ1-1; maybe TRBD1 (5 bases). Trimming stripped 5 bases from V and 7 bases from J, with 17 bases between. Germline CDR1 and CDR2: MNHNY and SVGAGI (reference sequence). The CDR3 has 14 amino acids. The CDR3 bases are TGTGCCAGCAGTCAGGGTGATCCCGGCCTTGAAGCTTTCTTT. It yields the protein CASSQGDPGLEAFF.

Here the CDR3 reads CASNLAGGPDTQYF. CDR3 nucleotides: TGTGCCAGCAATCTAGCGGGAGGCCCGGATACGCAGTATTTT. The J gene is TRBJ2-3, the V gene TRBV27; 11 bases line up with TRBD2. The V gene end was trimmed by 7 bases and the J gene end by 6 bases; junction bases not matched to a gene: 6. This CDR3 comprises 14 residues. Germline V gene data show CDR1 as MNHEY and CDR2 as SMNVEV (reference sequence).

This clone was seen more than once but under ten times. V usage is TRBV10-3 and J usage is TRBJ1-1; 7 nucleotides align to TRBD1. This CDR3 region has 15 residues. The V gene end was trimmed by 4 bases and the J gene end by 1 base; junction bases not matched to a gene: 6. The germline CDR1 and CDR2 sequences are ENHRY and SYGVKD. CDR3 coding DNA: TGTGCCATCAGTGTTTCCGGGACAGCGAACACTGAAGCTTTCTTT. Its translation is CAISVSGTANTEAFF.

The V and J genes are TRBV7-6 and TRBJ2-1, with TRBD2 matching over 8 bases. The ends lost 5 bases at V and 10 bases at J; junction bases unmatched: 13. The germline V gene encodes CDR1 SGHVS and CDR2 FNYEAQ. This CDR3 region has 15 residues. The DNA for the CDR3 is TGTGCCAGCAGCGGTAGCGGGGCCCCTAGGGGAGAGCAGTTCTTC. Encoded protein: CASSGSGAPRGEQFF.

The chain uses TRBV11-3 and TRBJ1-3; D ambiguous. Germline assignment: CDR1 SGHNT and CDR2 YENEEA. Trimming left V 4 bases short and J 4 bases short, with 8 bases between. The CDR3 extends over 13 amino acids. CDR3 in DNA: TGTGCCAGCAGCTCCGCGCCAGGAAACACCATATATTTT. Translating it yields CASSSAPGNTIYF.

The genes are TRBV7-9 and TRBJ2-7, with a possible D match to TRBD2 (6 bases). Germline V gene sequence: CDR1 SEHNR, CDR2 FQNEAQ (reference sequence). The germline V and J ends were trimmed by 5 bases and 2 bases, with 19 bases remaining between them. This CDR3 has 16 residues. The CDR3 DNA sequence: TGTGCCAGCAGCCAAGGGGAGGCTAGCAGACCCTACGAGCAGTACTTC. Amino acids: CASSQGEASRPYEQYF. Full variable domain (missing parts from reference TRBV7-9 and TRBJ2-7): DTGVSQNPRHKITKRGQNVTFRCDPISEHNRLYWYRQTLGQGPEFLTYFQNEAQLEKSRLLSDRFSAERPKGSFSTLEIQRTEQGDSAMYLCASSQGEASRPYEQYFGPGTRLTVT.

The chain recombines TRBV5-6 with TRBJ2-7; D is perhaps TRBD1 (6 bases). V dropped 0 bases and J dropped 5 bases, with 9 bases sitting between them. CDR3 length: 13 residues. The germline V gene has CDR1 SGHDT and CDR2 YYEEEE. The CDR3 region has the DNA TGTGCCAGCAGCTTGGTACAGGGCCACGAGCAGTACTTC. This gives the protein CASSLVQGHEQYF.

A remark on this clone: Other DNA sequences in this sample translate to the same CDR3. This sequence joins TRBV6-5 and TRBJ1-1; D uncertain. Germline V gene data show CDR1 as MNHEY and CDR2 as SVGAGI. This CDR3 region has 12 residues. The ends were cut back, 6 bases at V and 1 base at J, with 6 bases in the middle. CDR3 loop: CASSPRNTEAFF. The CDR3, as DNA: TGTGCCAGCAGCCCGAGGAACACTGAAGCTTTCTTT.

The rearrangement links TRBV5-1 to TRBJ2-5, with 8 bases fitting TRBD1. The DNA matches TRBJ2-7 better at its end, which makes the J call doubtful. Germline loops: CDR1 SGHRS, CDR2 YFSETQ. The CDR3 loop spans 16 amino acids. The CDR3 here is CASSSRGQGAENEQYF. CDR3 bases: TGCGCCAGCAGCTCTAGGGGCCAGGGGGCGGAGAACGAGCAGTACTTC.

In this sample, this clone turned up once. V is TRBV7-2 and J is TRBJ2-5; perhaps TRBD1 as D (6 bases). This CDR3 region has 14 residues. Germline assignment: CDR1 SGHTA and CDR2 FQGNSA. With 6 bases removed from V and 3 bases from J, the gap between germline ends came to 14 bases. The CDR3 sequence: CASRQSQGKETQYF. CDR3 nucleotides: TGTGCCAGCAGACAATCCCAGGGGAAAGAGACCCAGTACTTC.

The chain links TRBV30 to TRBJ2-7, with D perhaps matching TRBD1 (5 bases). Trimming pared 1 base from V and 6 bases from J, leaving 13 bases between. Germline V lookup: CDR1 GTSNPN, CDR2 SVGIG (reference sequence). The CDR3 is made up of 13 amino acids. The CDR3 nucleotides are TGTGCCTGGAGTGGCAGGGTTGTAGGCGAGCAGTACTTC. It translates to CAWSGRVVGEQYF.

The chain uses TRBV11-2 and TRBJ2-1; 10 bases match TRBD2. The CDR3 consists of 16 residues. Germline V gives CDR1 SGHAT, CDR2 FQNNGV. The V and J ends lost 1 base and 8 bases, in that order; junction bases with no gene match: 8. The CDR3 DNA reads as TGTGCCAGCAGCTTAGCCGCTAGCGGGAGTGGGGATGAGCAGTTCTTC. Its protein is CASSLAASGSGDEQFF.